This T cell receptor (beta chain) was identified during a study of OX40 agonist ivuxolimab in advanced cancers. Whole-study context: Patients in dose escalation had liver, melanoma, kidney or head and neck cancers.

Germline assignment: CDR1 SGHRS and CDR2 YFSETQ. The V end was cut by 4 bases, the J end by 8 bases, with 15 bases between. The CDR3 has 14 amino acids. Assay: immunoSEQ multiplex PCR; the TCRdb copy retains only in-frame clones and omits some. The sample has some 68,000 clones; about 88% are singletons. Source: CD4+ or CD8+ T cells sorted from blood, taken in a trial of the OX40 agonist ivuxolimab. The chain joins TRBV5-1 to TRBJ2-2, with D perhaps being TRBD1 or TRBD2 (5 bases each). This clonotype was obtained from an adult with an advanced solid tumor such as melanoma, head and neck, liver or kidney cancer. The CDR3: CASSGIGTAGELFF. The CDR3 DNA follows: TGCGCCAGCAGCGGAATCGGGACCGCGGGGGAGCTGTTTTTT.